This T cell receptor (beta chain) was sequenced during a study of blood T cells in healthy people across ages. Points from the study as a whole: Greater diversity and more naive CD4+ cells were seen in long-lived donors than in aged donors.

Worth noting for this clonotype: Its antigen remains unknown.

Peripheral blood was drawn, ten milliliters per donor. The CDR3 is 16 residues long. V lost 5 bases and J lost 4; bases outside the gene matches: 14. Germline-derived CDR1 and CDR2 are SGHTA and FQGNSA. It was with a sample-barcoded 5' primer and a J-beta primer mix that a second PCR of roughly 7 to 12 cycles was run. TCRdb itself ran the 5' RACE reads through MiXCR, one entry per CDR3 protein. This repertoire shows 850,000 or so distinct CDR3 sequences, more than 25% found once; its top ten account for 15% to 20%. This rearrangement joins TRBV7-2 to TRBJ2-7, with 7 bases lining up with TRBD1. The sequenced sample consisted of blood. This receptor was identified in an elderly woman in good health. The CDR3 DNA follows: TGTGCCAGCAGCCTTGACTATGGGCAGGGGGTTTACGAGCAGTACTTC. Amino acid sequence: CASSLDYGQGVYEQYF. Using reference TRBV7-2 and TRBJ2-7 for the parts outside the CDR3, the full variable domain is GAGVSQSPSNKVTEKGKDVELRCDPISGHTALYWYRQSLGQGLEFLIYFQGNSAPDKSGLPSDRFSAERTGGSVSTLTIQRTQQEDSAVYLCASSLDYGQGVYEQYFGPGTRLTVT.